The clone carrying this TCR beta chain was observed a handful of times. Its antigen remains unknown. HTBI primers from iRepertoire and Arm-PCR of CDR3 regions yielded the TCR beta libraries. TCRdb re-called the multiplex PCR reads with MiXCR, one entry per CDR3 protein. Of over 500,000 distinct CDR3 sequences detected, approximately 16% appear once; the ten largest clones hold around 11%. This sample is part of a study of regulatory T cells in long-lasting Graves disease. Notes on the study in general: Between persistent patients, 2,500 to 3,500 public clonotypes were shared, exceeding the 900 to 1,000 shared between new patients.

Time point reported: newly diagnosed GD, antithyroid drugs for less than 3 months. RNA extracted from PBMCs served as the sequencing template. Graves' disease diagnosis used American Thyroid Association guidelines. Patients came through an endocrinology department, and that department was in Xi'an, China. These data were likewise used in another study, on T cells in Graves' hyperthyroidism and ophthalmopathy. That paper notes: A first-round RT-PCR of the TCR CDR3 used the HTBI primer set.

The sequence was obtained from a man between 18 and 35 years old with Graves disease. This sample comprised peripheral blood mononuclear cells (PBMCs), obtained at new diagnosis, from a patient treated with antithyroid drugs.

Written as DNA, the CDR3 is TGCGCCAGCAGCTTGGGTCTCAGGGATGAGCAGTTCTTC. It specifies CASSLGLRDEQFF. The V call is TRBV5-1, the J call TRBJ2-1; weak D call: TRBD1 (5 bases). Germline assignment: CDR1 SGHRS and CDR2 YFSETQ. The CDR3 loop spans 13 amino acids. Trimming stripped 0 bases from V and 8 bases from J, with 9 bases between.